Listed here are 24 T cell receptor beta chains from one sample, sequenced in a study of cytomegalovirus exposure and HLA in healthy donors. PCR used 60 Vbeta primers and 13 Jbeta primers. The data were produced by immunoSEQ multiplex PCR, yet TCRdb's version contains in-frame clones alone and is incomplete. The profile shows more than 95,000 clones, about three quarters of them singletons. Sample: PBMCs. These receptors were collected from a woman aged 35 to 49 in good health and CMV-seropositive.

This clone has only a few counts. V is TRBV27 and J is TRBJ2-5; D might be TRBD2 (6 bases). With the DNA end fitting TRBJ2-7 better, the J assignment may be wrong. CDR1 and CDR2 from the germline V gene are MNHEY and SMNVEV (reference sequence). CDR3 length equals 12 residues. DNA of the CDR3: TGTGCCAGCAGTACGGGAGCTCTCGAGCAGTACTTC. Its translation: CASSTGALEQYF.

The chain is built from TRBV5-1 and TRBJ2-7; TRBD2 matches at 7 bases. Germline loops: CDR1 SGHRS, CDR2 YFSETQ. This CDR3 has 14 amino acids. The J segment lost 0 bases and the V segment lost 4 bases, leaving 4 bases of the junction unmatched. CDR3 sequence: CASSTGGSSYEQYF. In DNA, the CDR3 is TGCGCCAGCAGCACCGGGGGGAGCTCCTACGAGCAGTACTTC.

This clone turned up a few times. Other nucleotide sequences in the sample specify the same CDR3. The V gene is TRBV5-4, the J gene TRBJ2-5; 8 nucleotides agree with TRBD2. Germline V CDR1 and CDR2: SGHNT, YYREEE (reference sequence). The CDR3 sequence is 14 residues long. After removal of 9 bases from V and 5 bases from J, the junction contained 12 bases not matched to a gene. CDR3 protein: CATNNGLARETQYF. The CDR3 region has the DNA TGTGCCACCAACAATGGACTAGCACGGGAGACCCAGTACTTC.

CDR3 protein: CAGTGSYNSPLHF. CDR3 nucleotide sequence: TGTGCCGGCACAGGGTCCTATAATTCACCCCTCCACTTT. This chain uses TRBV6-6 with TRBJ1-6, with D perhaps TRBD1 (6 bases). V was pared by 11 bases and J by 1 base, with 9 bases between. The V gene's germline CDR1 is MNHNY and CDR2 SVGAGI (reference sequence). This CDR3 spans 13 amino acids.

The rearrangement links TRBV14 to TRBJ1-6, with no clear D. Deletions cut 4 bases from V and 0 bases from J, with 10 bases between. CDR1 and CDR2 from the germline V gene are SGHDN and FVKESK. This CDR3 has 16 residues. The CDR3, as DNA: TGTGCCAGCAGCCCGGGGAGGAGCTCCTATAATTCACCCCTCCACTTT. It specifies CASSPGRSSYNSPLHF.

The rearrangement uses TRBV27 and TRBJ2-2, with 11 bases identical to TRBD1. CDR3 size: 17 residues. CDR1 MNHEY and CDR2 SMNVEV come from the germline V gene (reference sequence). The junction had 8 bases not matched to a gene; V was cut back by 8 bases and J by 0 bases. DNA for the CDR3: TGTGCCAGCTCCCGGGACAGGGGGTTCGCGAACACCGGGGAGCTGTTTTTT. It yields the protein CASSRDRGFANTGELFF.

This rearrangement joins TRBV9 to TRBJ1-3; 9 bases line up with TRBD1. This CDR3 spans 15 amino acids. Per the germline V gene, CDR1 is SGDLS and CDR2 is YYNGEE. V lost 3 bases to trimming and J lost 3 bases; unmatched junction nucleotides: 4. In DNA, the CDR3 is TGTGCCAGCAGCGAGGGACAGGGACTTGGAAACACCATATATTTT. Its protein is CASSEGQGLGNTIYF.

This chain uses TRBV28 with TRBJ1-1; 10 bases are shared with TRBD1. CDR3 length equals 14 residues. The germline V gene encodes CDR1 MDHEN and CDR2 SYDVKM. The J segment lost 7 bases and the V segment lost 6 bases, leaving 8 bases of the junction unmatched. The CDR3 reads CASRYRDRGREAFF. The CDR3 region has the DNA TGTGCCAGCAGGTACCGGGACAGGGGACGTGAAGCTTTCTTT.

This clone occurred once. The chain has TRBV4-3 and TRBJ1-1, with 7 bases that match TRBD1. This CDR3 is built from 18 residues. The germline CDR1 and CDR2 sequences are LGHNA and YSLEER. With V trimmed by 0 bases and J by 1 base, 11 bases remained unmatched. The CDR3 spells CASSQDRGDSAENTEAFF. CDR3 nucleotides: TGCGCCAGCAGCCAAGATAGAGGGGACAGTGCAGAGAACACTGAAGCTTTCTTT.

This chain uses TRBV9 with TRBJ1-3; the D is unclear. V was pared by 4 bases and J by 0 bases, with 17 bases between. This CDR3 is built from 17 residues. The germline gives CDR1 SGDLS, CDR2 YYNGEE. The CDR3 DNA sequence: TGTGCCAGCAGCCCGACCCCCCCAGGCCACTCTGGAAACACCATATATTTT. Protein sequence: CASSPTPPGHSGNTIYF.

This chain uses TRBV6-6 with TRBJ1-2, with 11 bases that match TRBD1. There are 15 residues in the CDR3. Trimming took 5 bases from V and 2 from J; bases not matched to a gene: 4. Germline V gene sequence: CDR1 MNHNY, CDR2 SVGAGI (reference sequence). The DNA for the CDR3 is TGTGCCAGCAGTCCGGGACAGGGGGTGAACTATGGCTACACCTTC. This translates into CASSPGQGVNYGYTF.

J is TRBJ2-5 and V is TRBV9; 8 bases are shared with TRBD2. V lost 3 bases to trimming and J lost 5 bases; unmatched junction nucleotides: 9. CDR1 is SGDLS and CDR2 is YYNGEE in the germline V gene. The CDR3 totals 15 residues. Here the CDR3 reads CASSAGGGPWETQYF. The CDR3 bases are TGTGCCAGCAGCGCCGGCGGGGGGCCCTGGGAGACCCAGTACTTC. Filled out from reference TRBV9 and TRBJ2-5, the complete variable domain reads DSGVTQTPKHLITATGQRVTLRCSPRSGDLSVYWYQQSLDQGLQFLIQYYNGEERAKGNILERFSAQQFPDLHSELNLSSLELGDSALYFCASSAGGGPWETQYFGPGTRLLVL.

On this clone: Germline and junction disagree at one end, which may indicate a read error. J is TRBJ1-2 and V is TRBV7-9; D not resolved. CDR1 and CDR2 from the germline V gene are SEHNR and FQNEAQ (reference sequence). The CDR3 contains 18 residues. CDR3 in DNA: TGTTCCAGCAGCCAATTTTCCCCGTTCGGAGAAACTAACTATGGCTACACCTTC. Its protein is CSSSQFSPFGETNYGYTF.

This chain connects TRBV6-6 to TRBJ2-2; 8 bases agree with TRBD1. This CDR3 is built from 15 residues. Germline V gene lookup returns CDR1 MNHNY and CDR2 SVGAGI (reference sequence). Trimming removed 6 bases from V and 4 bases from J; junction bases left unmatched: 7. The CDR3 protein is CASRSGTGVTGELFF. For the CDR3, the DNA is TGTGCCAGCAGATCCGGGACAGGAGTCACCGGGGAGCTGTTTTTT.

V is TRBV9 and J is TRBJ1-2; unclear D gene. Trimming stripped 0 bases from V and 1 base from J, with 13 bases between. The germline gives CDR1 SGDLS, CDR2 YYNGEE. The CDR3 length is 16 residues. CDR3: CASSVEAGPFNYGYTF. In nucleotides, the CDR3 is TGTGCCAGCAGCGTAGAAGCAGGTCCTTTTAACTATGGCTACACCTTC.

The rearrangement joins TRBV2 to TRBJ2-7, with a possible D match to TRBD2 (6 bases). The CDR3 extends over 15 amino acids. Trimming left V 4 bases short and J 3 bases short, with 16 bases between. CDR1 and CDR2 (germline): SNHLY, FYNNEI. For the CDR3, the DNA is TGTGCCAGCAGTGGACGGGGACTTGGGGGCTACGAGCAGTACTTC. This gives the protein CASSGRGLGGYEQYF.

This chain links TRBV11-2 with TRBJ1-2; D not certain. The CDR3 totals 15 residues. The germline gives CDR1 SGHAT, CDR2 FQNNGV. Trimming pared 5 bases from V and 3 bases from J, leaving 16 bases between. The DNA for the CDR3 is TGTGCCAGCAGCCCCGATAGTCTTTCCTACTATGGCTACACCTTC. Translation: CASSPDSLSYYGYTF.

The gene calls are TRBV11-2 and TRBJ1-4, with D hard to call. This CDR3 is built from 18 residues. CDR1 is SGHAT, CDR2 FQNNGV, per germline. V lost 5 bases, J lost 8 bases, and 27 bases lay in between. The CDR3 loop is CASSPRSVRAGGREKLFF. The CDR3 bases are TGTGCCAGCAGCCCCAGATCTGTCCGGGCAGGAGGACGAGAAAAACTGTTTTTT.

The V call is TRBV4-2, the J call TRBJ1-2; unclear D gene. The V end was cut by 0 bases, the J end by 7 bases, with 9 bases between. The CDR3 consists of 13 residues. Per germline, CDR1 LGHNA and CDR2 YNFKEQ. In DNA form, the CDR3 reads TGTGCCAGCAGCCAAGATTATTCGGGTGGCTACACCTTC. Encoded protein: CASSQDYSGGYTF.

The V gene is TRBV5-6, the J gene TRBJ2-3; a possible D gene is TRBD1 (5 bases). V was clipped by 1 base and J by 5 bases, with 14 bases between them. The germline V gene has CDR1 SGHDT and CDR2 YYEEEE. CDR3 size: 15 residues. The CDR3 DNA sequence: TGTGCCAGCAGCTTGCCCGGGCAGGGTATAGATACGCAGTATTTT. As protein: CASSLPGQGIDTQYF.

This clone turned up a few times. V gene TRBV4-1 combines with J gene TRBJ1-1, with 9 bases lining up with TRBD1. The V gene's germline CDR1 is MGHRA and CDR2 YSYEKL. The CDR3 contains 14 residues. V was pared by 3 bases and J by 10 bases, with 9 bases of the junction left unmatched. CDR3: CASSQNRGQSRAFF. Here the CDR3 DNA reads TGCGCCAGCAGCCAGAACAGGGGGCAAAGTAGAGCTTTCTTT.

V gene TRBV7-8 combines with J gene TRBJ1-2; 7 nucleotides match TRBD1. V lost 5 bases to trimming and J lost 8 bases; unmatched junction nucleotides: 11. CDR1 is SGHVS, CDR2 FQNEAQ, per germline. This CDR3 is 14 amino acids long. CDR3 bases: TGTGCCAGCAGCGCGAACAGGGGTTCTTGGGGCTACACCTTC. It yields the protein CASSANRGSWGYTF.

This clone occurred a few times. The chain joins TRBV28 to TRBJ2-5; D gene uncertain. V was trimmed by 3 bases and J by 2 bases, leaving 10 bases between them. CDR3 length equals 14 residues. Germline V lookup: CDR1 MDHEN, CDR2 SYDVKM. The CDR3 sequence: CASSFRSLQETQYF. CDR3 bases: TGTGCCAGCAGTTTTAGGAGCTTACAAGAGACCCAGTACTTC.

The chain uses TRBV4-1 and TRBJ2-7; the D gene is possibly TRBD2 (7 bases). The CDR3 length is 15 residues. Germline CDR1 and CDR2: MGHRA and YSYEKL. Trimming shortened V by 6 bases and J by 0 bases, and 15 bases separated the two germline ends. In nucleotides, the CDR3 is TGCGCCAGCAGAGGCATCGGGGGGCCCTCCTACGAGCAGTACTTC. It yields the protein CASRGIGGPSYEQYF.